This T cell receptor (beta chain) is drawn from a study of technical replicates of blood from several donors. CDR3 size: 15 residues. The ends were cut back, 6 bases at V and 2 bases at J, with 18 bases in the middle. Per the germline V gene, CDR1 is SGHNT and CDR2 is YYREEE (reference sequence). Data came from immunoSEQ multiplex PCR; TCRdb stores just in-frame clones and leaves some out. This table holds 91,000 or so clones, 95% found once. The receptor was isolated from a human donor in good health. Sequenced sample: T cells isolated from PBMCs. This chain uses TRBV5-4 with TRBJ2-7, with a weak D call TRBD1 (7 bases). The CDR3 here is CASTGDGTDTYEQYF. The CDR3 DNA sequence: TGTGCCAGCACGGGGGACGGGACAGACACCTACGAGCAGTACTTC.